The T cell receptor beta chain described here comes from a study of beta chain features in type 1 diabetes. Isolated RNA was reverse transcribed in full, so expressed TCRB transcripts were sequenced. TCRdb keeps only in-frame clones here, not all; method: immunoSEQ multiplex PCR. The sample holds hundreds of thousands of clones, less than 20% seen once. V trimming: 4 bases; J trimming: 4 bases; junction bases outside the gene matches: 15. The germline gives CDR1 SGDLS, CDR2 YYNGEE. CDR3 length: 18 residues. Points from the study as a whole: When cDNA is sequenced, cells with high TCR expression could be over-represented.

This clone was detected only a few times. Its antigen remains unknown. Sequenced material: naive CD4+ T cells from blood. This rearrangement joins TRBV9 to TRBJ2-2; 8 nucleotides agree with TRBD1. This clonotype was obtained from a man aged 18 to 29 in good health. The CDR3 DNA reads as TGTGCCAGCAGCTTAGCGCGGATCAGGACAGGGATCACCGGGGAGCTGTTTTTT. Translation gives CASSLARIRTGITGELFF.